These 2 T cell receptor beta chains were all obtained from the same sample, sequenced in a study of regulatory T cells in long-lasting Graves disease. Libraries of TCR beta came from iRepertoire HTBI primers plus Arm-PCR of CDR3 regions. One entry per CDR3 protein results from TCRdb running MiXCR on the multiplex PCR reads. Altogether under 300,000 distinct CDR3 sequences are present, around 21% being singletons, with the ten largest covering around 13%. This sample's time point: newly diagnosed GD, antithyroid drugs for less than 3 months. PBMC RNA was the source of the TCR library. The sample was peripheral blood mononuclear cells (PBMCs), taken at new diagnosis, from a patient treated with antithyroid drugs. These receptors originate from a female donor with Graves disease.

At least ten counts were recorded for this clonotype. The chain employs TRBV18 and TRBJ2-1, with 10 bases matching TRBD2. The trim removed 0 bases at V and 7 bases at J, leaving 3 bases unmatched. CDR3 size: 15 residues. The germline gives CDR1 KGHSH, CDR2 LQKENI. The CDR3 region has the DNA TGTGCCAGCTCACCACCTCTAGCGGGAGTGAATGAGCAGTTCTTC. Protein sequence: CASSPPLAGVNEQFF. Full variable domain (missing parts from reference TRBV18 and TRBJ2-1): NAGVMQNPRHLVRRRGQEARLRCSPMKGHSHVYWYRQLPEEGLKFMVYLQKENIIDESGMPKERFSAEFPKEGPSILRIQQVVRGDSAAYFCASSPPLAGVNEQFFGPGTRLTVL.

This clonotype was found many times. The CDR3 sequence is CSARNPSRQAGELFF. As DNA, the CDR3 is TGCAGTGCTAGAAATCCGAGTAGGCAGGCCGGGGAGCTGTTTTTT. This rearrangement joins TRBV20-1 to TRBJ2-2; no definite D call. CDR3 size: 15 residues. V lost 2 bases, J lost 6 bases, and 16 bases lay in between. The germline gives CDR1 DFQATT, CDR2 SNEGSKA (reference sequence).